Only a few counts were recorded for the clone carrying this T cell receptor (beta chain). Its antigen is not known. These data originate in a study of regulatory T cells in long-lasting Graves disease. Findings and caveats of the study: Samples came from peripheral blood alone, without thyroid tissue. Among samples with persistent disease, TRBV28, TRBJ1-2 and TRBJ2-5 were favored.

Building of the TCR beta libraries involved iRepertoire HTBI primers and Arm-PCR of CDR3 regions. TCRdb re-called the multiplex PCR reads through MiXCR, storing one row per CDR3 protein. The data hold more than 650,000 distinct CDR3 sequences, with 30% observed a single time. CDR3 length: 12 amino acids. The germline V gene has CDR1 SGHVS and CDR2 FNYEAQ. The V and J ends lost 1 base and 5 bases respectively, with 5 bases between them. Specified time point: persistent/refractory GD, antithyroid drugs over 5 years with positive TRAb. From RNA extracted from PBMCs, the TCR library was made. EDTA tubes held 7 to 9 milliliters of peripheral blood from each patient.

The TCR originated in a female donor with Graves disease. The V gene is TRBV7-6, the J gene TRBJ2-5; D is uncertain. The sample in question was peripheral blood mononuclear cells (PBMCs), obtained when the disease was refractory, from a patient treated with antithyroid drugs. The CDR3 spells CASSLVKETQYF. The CDR3 region has the DNA TGTGCCAGCAGCTTAGTGAAGGAGACCCAGTACTTC.